The 6 T cell receptor beta chains below come from one sample, sequenced in a study of early T cells in non-severe SARS-CoV-2 infection. TCRdb passed the 5' RACE reads through MiXCR, listing each CDR3 protein once. The sample includes 90,000 to 120,000 distinct CDR3 sequences, about 12% of them seen just once. The sequenced material came from whole blood. Every receptor here comes from an adult who was a healthcare worker with PCR-confirmed SARS-CoV-2 infection or an uninfected control (not recorded which).

The chain links TRBV18 to TRBJ1-3; D gene ambiguous. Germline V lookup: CDR1 KGHSH, CDR2 LQKENI. The CDR3 is 15 amino acids. V shed 6 bases and J shed 0 bases, with 12 bases lying between them. This chain's CDR3 is CASSHSESSGNTIYF. Written as DNA, the CDR3 is TGTGCCAGCTCCCACAGTGAAAGCTCTGGAAACACCATATATTTT.

This clonotype has more than one count but fewer than ten. The rearrangement links TRBV18 to TRBJ2-3, with D unresolved. This CDR3 has 18 amino acids. V was trimmed by 3 bases and J by 3 bases, leaving 22 bases between them. CDR1 and CDR2 from the germline V gene are KGHSH and LQKENI. The CDR3 is CASSPPGGRPSRTDTQYF. The CDR3 DNA reads TGTGCCAGCTCACCCCCCGGTGGTAGACCAAGTAGGACAGATACGCAGTATTTT.

V is TRBV6-1 and J is TRBJ1-3, with D possibly TRBD1 on 5 matching bases. CDR3 length: 16 residues. In germline, CDR1 is MNHNS, CDR2 SASEGT. V lost 8 bases and J 0 bases, leaving 17 bases between the germline ends. CDR3 nucleotides: TGTGCCAGCCACCCTCCGGGGACCCGCTCTGGAAACACCATATATTTT. Translated, it gives CASHPPGTRSGNTIYF.

This clonotype was observed a single time. A much more abundant neighbour one base away suggests this may be a read error. It is likely a read error, because the conserved phenylalanine at the end of the CDR3 is missing. V gene TRBV12-3 or TRBV12-4 combines with J gene TRBJ2-3; 7 nucleotides agree with TRBD2. The CDR3 covers 14 residues. Germline trimming cut 6 bases from V and 8 bases from J; bases unmatched to any gene: 11. The CDR3 sequence is CASSPRREAGTQYL. Written as DNA, the CDR3 is TGTGCCAGCAGCCCCCGCCGGGAGGCCGGTACGCAGTATTTA.

The gene calls are TRBV11-2 and TRBJ2-3; TRBD2 matches at 9 bases. Per germline, CDR1 SGHAT and CDR2 FQNNGV. The CDR3 extends over 16 amino acids. Unmatched junction bases numbered 5, after V lost 2 bases and J lost 2 bases. The CDR3 loop is CASSLSGLADTDTQYF. The CDR3 DNA sequence: TGTGCCAGCAGCTTATCGGGACTAGCAGACACAGATACGCAGTATTTT.

This clonotype was counted at least ten times. The chain uses TRBV21-1 and TRBJ1-5. TRBV21-1 corresponds to a pseudogene. This CDR3 has 11 amino acids. The CDR3 DNA follows: TGTGCCAGCTGCAAGGATCAGCCCCAGCATTTT. It is translated as CASCKDQPQHF.